Presented here are 30 T cell receptor beta chains from one specimen sequenced in a study of PD-1 blockade in classical Hodgkin lymphoma. Here immunoSEQ multiplex PCR was the method, and the copy in TCRdb shows in-frame clones only, minus some. The table has approximately 12,000 clones, just under 85% seen once; the top ten hold roughly 5.5%. Every one of the patients relapsed after autologous stem cell transplantation (brentuximab vedotin exposure was variable). The sample was peripheral blood mononuclear cells (PBMCs), taken before the second cycle of nivolumab. These receptors came from a human donor with classical Hodgkin lymphoma.

The chain combines TRBV29-1 with TRBJ2-6; 10 nucleotides align to TRBD1. CDR3 length equals 18 residues. With V trimmed by 7 bases and J by 4 bases, 16 bases remained unmatched. Germline V gives CDR1 SQVTM, CDR2 ANQGSEA. The CDR3 DNA follows: TGCAGCGCTTTAGTACCCCGGACAGGGGGATCAGGGGCCAACGTCCTGACTTTC. Residues: CSALVPRTGGSGANVLTF.

J is TRBJ1-2 and V is TRBV28, with D possibly matching TRBD1 (5 bases). The germline V and J ends were trimmed by 5 bases and 8 bases, with 12 bases remaining between them. Germline lookup yields CDR1 MDHEN and CDR2 SYDVKM. This CDR3 contains 12 residues. The CDR3 sequence: CASSPRDGGYTF. The CDR3 DNA is TGTGCCAGCAGTCCTAGGGACGGGGGCTACACCTTC.

This chain joins TRBV7-3 and TRBJ2-7, with a weak D call TRBD2 (5 bases). The CDR3 extends over 14 amino acids. V was clipped by 2 bases and J by 0 bases, with 8 bases between them. Germline loops: CDR1 SGHTA, CDR2 FQGTGA. The CDR3 is CASSLLGSSYEQYF. As DNA, the CDR3 is TGTGCCAGCAGCTTATTAGGGAGCTCCTACGAGCAGTACTTC.

V gene TRBV7-3 combines with J gene TRBJ2-2, with D unresolved. Germline CDR1 reads SGHTA; CDR2 reads FQGTGA. CDR3 length: 13 amino acids. V lost 5 bases to trimming and J lost 5 bases, with 9 bases between them. The CDR3 DNA follows: TGTGCCAGCAGCAACCTCCGGACCGGGGAGCTGTTTTTT. This gives the protein CASSNLRTGELFF.

V gene TRBV2 combines with J gene TRBJ2-4; no clear D gene. Germline loops: CDR1 SNHLY, CDR2 FYNNEI. This CDR3 has 11 residues. V lost 6 bases and J lost 9, with 9 bases in between. In nucleotides, the CDR3 is TGTGCCAGCAGAGAATGGAGCATTCAGTACTTC. It yields the protein CASREWSIQYF.

The rearrangement joins TRBV19 to TRBJ2-7, with 7 bases matching TRBD2. V was pared by 0 bases and J by 0 bases, with 5 bases of the junction left unmatched. The CDR3 consists of 16 residues. Germline V gene sequence: CDR1 LNHDA, CDR2 SQIVND (reference sequence). Here the CDR3 reads CASSIDQGGSSYEQYF. The CDR3, as DNA: TGTGCCAGTAGTATAGATCAGGGCGGGAGCTCCTACGAGCAGTACTTC.

The chain has TRBV5-1 and TRBJ2-6; no clear D gene. Trimming took off 4 bases at V and 4 bases at J, with 9 bases between the two ends. CDR1 and CDR2 (germline): SGHRS, YFSETQ. The CDR3 consists of 14 residues. The CDR3 loop is CASSPSIGANVLTF. The CDR3 DNA is TGCGCCAGCAGCCCTTCTATCGGGGCCAACGTCCTGACTTTC.

CDR3 amino acids: CASSLGLGGNTGELFF. The CDR3 bases are TGTGCCAGCAGCTTAGGCCTCGGGGGGAACACCGGGGAGCTGTTTTTT. This sequence joins TRBV13 and TRBJ2-2; possible D gene TRBD2, 6 bases. Germline V CDR1 and CDR2: PRHDT, FYEKMQ (reference sequence). The CDR3 has 16 residues. Trimming stripped 0 bases from V and 1 base from J, with 9 bases between. The whole variable domain, remainder taken from reference TRBV13 and TRBJ2-2, is AAGVIQSPRHLIKEKRETATLKCYPIPRHDTVYWYQQGPGQDPQFLISFYEKMQSDKGSIPDRFSAQQFSDYHSELNMSSLELGDSALYFCASSLGLGGNTGELFFGEGSRLTVL.

The V call is TRBV2, the J call TRBJ2-7; no clear D. In germline, CDR1 is SNHLY, CDR2 FYNNEI. V was cut by 8 bases and J by 0 bases, with 8 bases left in between. The CDR3 is made up of 12 amino acids. The CDR3 loop reads CASGYFSYEQYF. The CDR3 region has the DNA TGTGCCAGCGGTTACTTCTCCTACGAGCAGTACTTC.

The chain is built from TRBV2 and TRBJ2-7; D call uncertain. Trimming took off 6 bases at V and 3 bases at J, with 18 bases between the two ends. This CDR3 contains 15 residues. CDR1 and CDR2 from the germline V gene are SNHLY and FYNNEI. This CDR3 reads CASRNGLSSGYEQYF. The CDR3 DNA is TGTGCCAGCAGGAACGGTCTTTCGTCCGGCTACGAGCAGTACTTC.

This clone has only one observation. The rearrangement joins TRBV2 to TRBJ1-4, with TRBD1 matching 9 bases. This CDR3 is 15 amino acids long. The trim removed 3 bases at V and 7 bases at J, leaving 6 bases unmatched. The germline V gene has CDR1 SNHLY and CDR2 FYNNEI. This chain's CDR3 is CASSDAGTGFEKLFF. In DNA form, the CDR3 reads TGTGCCAGCAGTGATGCCGGGACAGGGTTTGAAAAACTGTTTTTT.

The chain has TRBV5-1 and TRBJ2-7; TRBD2 matches at 9 bases. The CDR3 length is 17 residues. After removal of 1 base from V and 2 bases from J, the junction contained 10 bases not matched to a gene. Germline V gene lookup returns CDR1 SGHRS and CDR2 YFSETQ. The CDR3 coding sequence is TGCGCCAGCAGCTTGAGGGCTAGCGGGGCAAAACCCTACGAGCAGTACTTC. Its translation is CASSLRASGAKPYEQYF.

The genes are TRBV18 and TRBJ1-1, with D uncertain. The CDR3 consists of 14 residues. Looked up from germline, CDR1 is KGHSH and CDR2 is LQKENI. Trimming pared 3 bases from V and 6 bases from J, leaving 14 bases between. The CDR3 loop reads CASSPLDQLAEAFF. The CDR3 DNA follows: TGTGCCAGCTCACCCCTAGACCAATTGGCTGAAGCTTTCTTT.

This clone was detected only a few times. This chain links TRBV9 with TRBJ1-1, with a tentative D call TRBD1 (5 bases). Trimming took 7 bases from V and 1 from J, leaving 8 bases between them. In germline, CDR1 is SGDLS, CDR2 YYNGEE. There are 12 residues in the CDR3. The CDR3 reads CASGGTNTEAFF. CDR3 sequence (DNA): TGTGCCAGCGGTGGGACGAACACTGAAGCTTTCTTT.

The chain uses TRBV4-1 and TRBJ2-7; D not certain. Trimming cost V 4 bases and J 5 bases, with 9 bases left between them. CDR1 MGHRA and CDR2 YSYEKL come from the germline V gene. The CDR3 is 12 amino acids. The CDR3 region is CASSPDLDEQYF. DNA for the CDR3: TGCGCCAGCAGCCCAGATTTGGACGAGCAGTACTTC.

The V gene is TRBV5-1, the J gene TRBJ2-7, with D uncertain. The V end lost 5 bases, the J end lost 3 bases, and 12 bases lay between the germline ends. The germline gives CDR1 SGHRS, CDR2 YFSETQ. The CDR3 spans 13 residues. CDR3 region: CASRVETLYEQYF. The CDR3 nucleotides are TGCGCCAGCAGAGTTGAGACACTCTACGAGCAGTACTTC.

The rearrangement joins TRBV4-1 to TRBJ2-7, with 7 bases identical to TRBD2. The CDR3 has 14 amino acids. Germline CDR1 MGHRA, CDR2 YSYEKL. Trimming at V came to 0 bases and at J to 7 bases, leaving 6 bases not matched to a gene. This CDR3 reads CASSQEVLRGEQYF. Here the CDR3 DNA reads TGCGCCAGCAGCCAAGAAGTACTGCGGGGGGAGCAGTACTTC.

The V gene is TRBV5-4, the J gene TRBJ1-2; D ambiguous. CDR1 and CDR2 from the germline V gene are SGHNT and YYREEE (reference sequence). This CDR3 region has 13 residues. Trimming cost V 0 bases and J 1 base, with 4 bases left between them. The chain's CDR3 is CASSLGGNYGYTF. The CDR3 coding sequence is TGTGCCAGCAGCTTGGGGGGTAACTATGGCTACACCTTC.

This chain links TRBV5-1 with TRBJ2-7, with 9 positions matching TRBD1. From germline, CDR1 is SGHRS and CDR2 YFSETQ. The J segment lost 3 bases and the V segment lost 0 bases, leaving 19 bases of the junction unmatched. The CDR3 has 20 residues. The CDR3 sequence is CASSLDIRGTGQGLLYEQYF. The DNA of the CDR3 is TGCGCCAGCAGCTTGGATATCAGAGGGACAGGGCAAGGGCTCCTCTACGAGCAGTACTTC. Looking up the rest from reference TRBV5-1 and TRBJ2-7 gives the full variable domain: KAGVTQTPRYLIKTRGQQVTLSCSPISGHRSVSWYQQTPGQGLQFLFEYFSETQRNKGNFPGRFSGRQFSNSRSEMNVSTLELGDSALYLCASSLDIRGTGQGLLYEQYFGPGTRLTVT.

The rearrangement joins TRBV6-1 to TRBJ2-1, with D unresolved. The CDR3 has 16 residues. CDR1 MNHNS and CDR2 SASEGT come from the germline V gene. The V end lost 4 bases, the J end lost 0 bases, and 13 bases lay between the germline ends. This CDR3 reads CASSAHVAGSYNEQFF. The CDR3 nucleotides are TGTGCCAGCAGTGCCCACGTAGCCGGCTCCTACAATGAGCAGTTCTTC.

V gene TRBV7-6 combines with J gene TRBJ1-5; tentative D call: TRBD1 (6 bases). The CDR3 length is 13 residues. From germline, CDR1 is SGHVS and CDR2 FNYEAQ. V was cut by 1 base and J by 5 bases, with 6 bases left in between. The CDR3 sequence: CASSLGTDQPQHF. Written as DNA, the CDR3 is TGTGCCAGCAGCTTAGGGACAGATCAGCCCCAGCATTTT.

About this clone: The germline gene is not matched at one end of the junction; a read error may be the cause. Other DNA sequences in this sample translate to the same CDR3. This chain joins TRBV27 and TRBJ2-4; 7 nucleotides match TRBD2. The CDR3 totals 17 residues. Germline V gene data show CDR1 as MNHEY and CDR2 as SMNVEV (reference sequence). The CDR3 nucleotides are TGTGCCAGTAGTTTACTGGGGACTAACCCCCCAAAAAACATTCAGTACTTC. Protein product: CASSLLGTNPPKNIQYF.

This clone was counted a single time. V usage is TRBV7-6 and J usage is TRBJ1-6; a weak D match, TRBD1 (5 bases). Trimming removed 5 bases from V and 8 bases from J, with 22 bases in between. The CDR3 is made up of 17 amino acids. Looked up from germline, CDR1 is SGHVS and CDR2 is FNYEAQ. CDR3 bases: TGTGCCAGCAGCCAAATGCCGGAGACCGGGGGATATTCACCCCTCCACTTT. It encodes CASSQMPETGGYSPLHF.

There are a few counts of this clone. The rearrangement links TRBV6-4 to TRBJ2-3; either TRBD1 or TRBD2 may fit D (5 bases each). V shed 6 bases and J shed 3 bases, with 13 bases lying between them. Looked up from germline, CDR1 is MRHNA and CDR2 is SNTAGT. The CDR3 is 14 residues long. CDR3 DNA sequence: TGTGCCAGCAGCCCCTCGGGGCCGACAGATACGCAGTATTTT. Protein: CASSPSGPTDTQYF.

This clone was counted only a few times. The chain combines TRBV19 with TRBJ1-1, with D maybe TRBD1 (6 bases). The CDR3 totals 15 residues. Looked up from germline, CDR1 is LNHDA and CDR2 is SQIVND (reference sequence). V lost 3 bases and J 5 bases, leaving 16 bases between the germline ends. Written as DNA, the CDR3 is TGTGCCAGTAGTATCGGCCCGGGGGGCCGGACTGAAGCTTTCTTT. This encodes CASSIGPGGRTEAFF.

The count of this clone is one. The gene calls are TRBV5-1 and TRBJ2-3, with 8 bases matching TRBD2. The V gene's germline CDR1 is SGHRS and CDR2 YFSETQ. The CDR3 has 15 residues. V dropped 0 bases and J dropped 2; count of bases not matched to a gene: 2. The CDR3 DNA sequence: TGCGCCAGCAGCTTGGCGACTAGCGCCACAGATACGCAGTATTTT. Protein sequence: CASSLATSATDTQYF.

The chain links TRBV19 to TRBJ2-5; 7 bases match TRBD1. CDR3 length: 14 amino acids. The germline CDR1 and CDR2 sequences are LNHDA and SQIVND (reference sequence). The V gene end was trimmed by 4 bases and the J gene end by 1 base; junction bases not matched to a gene: 3. The CDR3 loop is CASSTWTGQETQYF. CDR3 DNA: TGTGCCAGTAGTACATGGACAGGCCAAGAGACCCAGTACTTC.

The genes are TRBV30 and TRBJ1-1; 7 bases fit TRBD1. This CDR3 contains 13 residues. Unmatched junction bases numbered 5, after V lost 5 bases and J lost 2 bases. Germline V gene lookup returns CDR1 GTSNPN and CDR2 SVGIG (reference sequence). The CDR3 spells CAWGGQTNTEAFF. CDR3 DNA sequence: TGTGCCTGGGGGGGACAGACAAACACTGAAGCTTTCTTT.

This clone was found a few times. The chain links TRBV5-4 to TRBJ2-5; 7 bases match TRBD1. The CDR3 extends over 14 amino acids. Germline V gene sequence: CDR1 SGHNT, CDR2 YYREEE (reference sequence). The V gene end was trimmed by 3 bases and the J gene end by 1 base; junction bases not matched to a gene: 3. CDR3 DNA sequence: TGTGCCAGCAGCTCGACAGGGACCCAAGAGACCCAGTACTTC. Translating gives CASSSTGTQETQYF. The whole variable domain, remainder taken from reference TRBV5-4 and TRBJ2-5, is ETGVTQSPTHLIKTRGQQVTLRCSSQSGHNTVSWYQQALGQGPQFIFQYYREEENGRGNFPPRFSGLQFPNYSSELNVNALELDDSALYLCASSSTGTQETQYFGPGTRLLVL.

The rearrangement joins TRBV19 to TRBJ2-5, with a possible D match to TRBD1 (5 bases). Germline values: CDR1 LNHDA, CDR2 SQIVND (reference sequence). The CDR3 length is 13 residues. V lost 6 bases and J lost 1, with 9 bases in between. The CDR3 DNA reads as TGTGCCAGTAGCCAGGGTTTCCAAGAGACCCAGTACTTC. It yields the protein CASSQGFQETQYF.